This TCR beta chain came from a study of blood T cells in healthy people across ages. At the level of the study: About one barcoded beta molecule per two T cells was captured by template switching.

Study results and limitations: While age rose, TCR beta diversity per million T cells dropped in a roughly linear way. Relative to aged donors, long-lived donors carried more naive CD4+ cells and displayed higher diversity.

Germline assignment: CDR1 DFQATT and CDR2 SNEGSKA (reference sequence). V lost 6 bases to trimming and J lost 4 bases; unmatched junction nucleotides: 9. The CDR3 sequence is 14 residues long. Points on this clonotype: The antigen remains undetermined.

Next came a second PCR, run for about 6 to 11 cycles, which used a sample-barcoded 5' primer along with a J-beta primer mix. The template-switch adaptor, which had 12 random nucleotides, put a tag on each cDNA molecule. TCRdb itself ran the 5' RACE reads through MiXCR, one entry per CDR3 protein. The data contain some 750,000 distinct CDR3 sequences, roughly 20% of them singletons. The receptor comes from a man between 65 and 85 years old in good health. The sequenced sample consisted of blood. The genes are TRBV20-1 and TRBJ2-5; 9 bases fit TRBD2. CDR3 nucleotide sequence: TGCAGTGCCACCCTAGCGGGAAGTGGAGAGACCCAGTACTTC. Residues: CSATLAGSGETQYF.